Below, 32 T cell receptor beta chains from the same sample are listed, as sequenced in a study of neoadjuvant anti-PD-1 for oral cavity cancer. Measured with immunoSEQ multiplex PCR; TCRdb has only the in-frame clones, and not every one. This sample has roughly 15,000 clones; 60% to 75% occur once, and the top ten carry 2% to 2.5%. The sequences come from PBMCs, collected before nivolumab (anti-PD-1) treatment. The receptors were sampled from a person aged 35 to 85 with oral cavity squamous cell carcinoma.

This clone was counted a few times. In DNA, the CDR3 is TGTGCCAGCAGTGAAGCGTCTTTCACAGATACGCAGTATTTT. It yields the protein CASSEASFTDTQYF. The V gene is TRBV2, the J gene TRBJ2-3; D is ambiguous. The CDR3 has 14 residues. V lost 0 bases to trimming and J lost 2 bases, with 6 bases between them. The germline gives CDR1 SNHLY, CDR2 FYNNEI.

The chain combines TRBV4-1 with TRBJ1-1; the D is unclear. The ends were cut back, 4 bases at V and 3 bases at J, with 15 bases in the middle. Looked up from germline, CDR1 is MGHRA and CDR2 is YSYEKL. The CDR3 consists of 15 residues. CDR3 DNA: TGCGCCAGCAGCCGGTCCGGGGTTGGGGACACTGAAGCTTTCTTT. Residues: CASSRSGVGDTEAFF.

This clone was found a few times. The chain is built from TRBV27 and TRBJ1-4; 7 bases are shared with TRBD1. The CDR3 runs 15 residues. With 3 bases clipped from V and 8 bases from J, the junction kept 9 bases outside the gene matches. Per the germline V gene, CDR1 is MNHEY and CDR2 is SMNVEV (reference sequence). Here the CDR3 DNA reads TGTGCCAGCAGTTTGCAGACAGGGAGGGAAGAAAAACTGTTTTTT. The encoded protein is CASSLQTGREEKLFF.

The chain has TRBV7-2 and TRBJ2-1; a possible D gene is TRBD2 (6 bases). Germline values: CDR1 SGHTA, CDR2 FQGNSA. Deletions cut 8 bases from V and 7 bases from J, with 18 bases between. CDR3 size: 14 residues. The CDR3 DNA sequence: TGTGCCAGCGGGGGAGGAGGGGCAGGGAATGAGCAGTTCTTC. Its translation: CASGGGGAGNEQFF.

The gene calls are TRBV5-6 and TRBJ2-7; 10 positions agree with TRBD2. The CDR3 sequence is 14 residues long. Trimming took 0 bases from V and 5 from J; bases not matched to a gene: 2. Per germline, CDR1 SGHDT and CDR2 YYEEEE. In DNA, the CDR3 is TGTGCCAGCAGCTTGGACGGGACTAGCGACGAGCAGTACTTC. Protein sequence: CASSLDGTSDEQYF.

The rearrangement uses TRBV5-1 and TRBJ2-7; 12 bases agree with TRBD2. Germline lookup yields CDR1 SGHRS and CDR2 YFSETQ. The CDR3 extends over 17 amino acids. The V and J ends lost 4 bases and 2 bases, in that order; junction bases with no gene match: 10. The CDR3 nucleotides are TGCGCCAGCAGCCCAGGACTAGCGGGGAGACTTACCTACGAGCAGTACTTC. This encodes CASSPGLAGRLTYEQYF.

This clone showed up just a few times. The chain employs TRBV2 and TRBJ1-2; possible D gene TRBD1, 5 bases. Germline V gene lookup returns CDR1 SNHLY and CDR2 FYNNEI. V lost 4 bases, J lost 8 bases, and 14 bases lay in between. The CDR3 has 13 amino acids. Here the CDR3 DNA reads TGTGCCAGCAGTGGGGGGACTATCGGAGGCTACACCTTC. As protein: CASSGGTIGGYTF.

The J gene is TRBJ2-1, the V gene TRBV6-5, with D tentatively TRBD2 (5 bases). CDR3 size: 13 residues. CDR1 MNHEY and CDR2 SVGAGI come from the germline V gene. The germline V and J ends were trimmed by 0 bases and 10 bases, with 10 bases remaining between them. The CDR3 loop reads CASSYSTRVEQFF. CDR3 DNA: TGTGCCAGCAGTTACTCCACTAGAGTCGAGCAGTTCTTC.

This clone was seen more than once but under ten times. The genes are TRBV7-2 and TRBJ2-1; 7 bases fit TRBD2. The CDR3 is made up of 12 amino acids. V shed 4 bases and J 9 bases; nucleotides not matched to a gene: 3. Germline-derived CDR1 and CDR2 are SGHTA and FQGNSA. In DNA, the CDR3 is TGTGCCAGCAGCTCAGCGGGGATTGAGCAGTTCTTC. Its protein product is CASSSAGIEQFF.

CDR3 loop: CASSLARRLAGARDEQFF. In DNA, the CDR3 is TGTGCCAGCAGCTTAGCGCGTCGGCTAGCGGGAGCCCGGGATGAGCAGTTCTTC. The J gene is TRBJ2-1, the V gene TRBV7-8; 10 nucleotides align to TRBD2. The CDR3 length is 18 residues. In germline, CDR1 is SGHVS, CDR2 FQNEAQ. V shed 0 bases, J shed 8 bases, and the junction held 13 bases outside the gene matches.

With respect to this clone: The junction shows a germline mismatch at one end, possibly a read error. The rearrangement links TRBV7-3 to TRBJ1-2; weak D call: TRBD1 (5 bases). The CDR3 sequence is 14 residues long. CDR1 is SGHTA, CDR2 FQGTGA, per germline. The CDR3 sequence is CASSLTAGSYGYTF. CDR3 sequence (DNA): TGTGCCAGCAGCCTAACGGCAGGGAGCTATGGCTACACCTTC.

CDR3 nucleotide sequence: TGTGCCAGCAGTCCAATACCGGGATTGGAGGCTTTCTTT. This translates into CASSPIPGLEAFF. The genes are TRBV5-4 and TRBJ1-1; no clear D gene. Per germline, CDR1 SGHNT and CDR2 YYREEE (reference sequence). V was clipped by 5 bases and J by 11 bases, with 19 bases between them. This CDR3 contains 13 residues.

V is TRBV19 and J is TRBJ1-2; tentative D call: TRBD1 (6 bases). Per germline, CDR1 LNHDA and CDR2 SQIVND (reference sequence). CDR3 length: 13 amino acids. Trimming pared 3 bases from V and 6 bases from J, leaving 11 bases between. The CDR3 region is CASSIRGADGYTF. Here the CDR3 DNA reads TGTGCCAGTAGTATTCGGGGGGCGGATGGCTACACCTTC.

The chain carries TRBV4-1 and TRBJ1-4, with 7 bases matching TRBD1. Germline CDR1 MGHRA, CDR2 YSYEKL. The trim removed 1 base at V and 8 bases at J, leaving 10 bases unmatched. The CDR3 is 16 residues long. CDR3 coding DNA: TGCGCCAGCAGCCAAGCAGACAGGGAAATTTGGGAAAAACTGTTTTTT. The encoded protein is CASSQADREIWEKLFF.

On this clone itself: Germline is not matched at one junction end, which may reflect a read error. The chain joins TRBV7-7 to TRBJ2-3; 13 positions match TRBD2. Germline-derived CDR1 and CDR2 are SSHAT and FNYEAQ (reference sequence). The CDR3 is 16 amino acids. In DNA, the CDR3 is TGTGCTAGCAGCCCAGGGACTAGCGGGGTGGCGTATACGCAGTATTTT. It is translated as CASSPGTSGVAYTQYF.

V gene TRBV27 combines with J gene TRBJ1-5; the D gene is possibly TRBD1 (6 bases). The CDR3 has 17 amino acids. V shed 5 bases and J shed 3 bases, with 20 bases lying between them. CDR1 is MNHEY and CDR2 is SMNVEV in the germline V gene (reference sequence). CDR3: CASSPRGGPRNNQPQHF. The DNA of the CDR3 is TGTGCCAGCAGTCCCCGGGGGGGGCCTCGAAACAATCAGCCCCAGCATTTT.

The chain joins TRBV7-2 to TRBJ1-6, with D perhaps matching TRBD1 (6 bases). V was pared by 2 bases and J by 10 bases, with 15 bases between. The germline V gene encodes CDR1 SGHTA and CDR2 FQGNSA. The CDR3 extends over 15 amino acids. CDR3 DNA: TGTGCCAGCAGCTTATCCCCCTTACAGGGATCACCCCTCCACTTT. Translation gives CASSLSPLQGSPLHF. The complete variable domain, with remaining parts taken from reference TRBV7-2 and TRBJ1-6, reads GAGVSQSPSNKVTEKGKDVELRCDPISGHTALYWYRQSLGQGLEFLIYFQGNSAPDKSGLPSDRFSAERTGGSVSTLTIQRTQQEDSAVYLCASSLSPLQGSPLHFGNGTRLTVT.

The chain employs TRBV5-1 and TRBJ2-2, with 11 bases that match TRBD1. Germline lookup yields CDR1 SGHRS and CDR2 YFSETQ. J lost 7 bases, V lost 4 bases, and 9 bases had no gene match. The length of the CDR3 is 16 residues. CDR3: CASSIRTGGVSGELFF. The CDR3 DNA reads as TGCGCCAGCAGCATCCGGACAGGGGGCGTCAGCGGGGAGCTGTTTTTT.

The chain is built from TRBV18 and TRBJ2-1; TRBD1 agrees at 7 bases. The V segment lost 3 bases and the J segment 7 bases; nucleotides outside the gene matches: 3. Germline V gives CDR1 KGHSH, CDR2 LQKENI. The CDR3 contains 13 residues. The CDR3: CASSPGQLNEQFF. CDR3 bases: TGTGCCAGCTCACCGGGACAGTTAAATGAGCAGTTCTTC.

This clone is a singleton in its sample. V is TRBV27 and J is TRBJ2-2, with 14 bases identical to TRBD2. The CDR3 is 16 residues long. Looked up from germline, CDR1 is MNHEY and CDR2 is SMNVEV (reference sequence). J gave up 7 bases and V 6 bases, and 7 bases lay outside the gene matches. The CDR3 loop is CASRGLAGERGGELFF. The CDR3 nucleotides read TGTGCCAGCAGGGGACTAGCGGGAGAGAGGGGCGGGGAGCTGTTTTTT.

The chain employs TRBV5-1 and TRBJ2-7; tentative D call: TRBD2 (6 bases). The germline V and J ends were trimmed by 7 bases and 0 bases, with 17 bases remaining between them. The CDR3 runs 15 residues. The germline CDR1 and CDR2 sequences are SGHRS and YFSETQ. For the CDR3, the DNA is TGCGCCAGCGCGTCACTGGCGGGGCGCTCCTACGAGCAGTACTTC. Protein sequence: CASASLAGRSYEQYF. The entire variable domain, with the rest obtained from reference TRBV5-1 and TRBJ2-7, is as follows: KAGVTQTPRYLIKTRGQQVTLSCSPISGHRSVSWYQQTPGQGLQFLFEYFSETQRNKGNFPGRFSGRQFSNSRSEMNVSTLELGDSALYLCASASLAGRSYEQYFGPGTRLTVT.

The sample holds one count of this clone. The chain uses TRBV2 and TRBJ2-7, with TRBD1 identical over 7 bases. V shed 5 bases and J 2 bases; nucleotides not matched to a gene: 3. The CDR3 length is 13 residues. In germline, CDR1 is SNHLY, CDR2 FYNNEI. CDR3 nucleotide sequence: TGTGCCAGCAGTTCCCAGGGGGCCTACGAGCAGTACTTC. It specifies CASSSQGAYEQYF.

V usage is TRBV2 and J usage is TRBJ2-1; D remains unclear. Germline-derived CDR1 and CDR2 are SNHLY and FYNNEI. This CDR3 comprises 12 residues. The V gene lost 5 bases and the J gene lost 6 bases, with 8 bases spanning the gap. The CDR3, as DNA: TGTGCCAGCAGTTTCCAGTCCAATGAGCAGTTCTTC. Residues: CASSFQSNEQFF.

This sequence joins TRBV28 and TRBJ1-2, with 10 bases matching TRBD1. Germline V gene sequence: CDR1 MDHEN, CDR2 SYDVKM. The CDR3 has 15 residues. V trimming: 5 bases; J trimming: 4 bases; junction bases outside the gene matches: 7. In nucleotides, the CDR3 is TGTGCCAGCAGTCCCTCGACAGGGGGCTCCTATGGCTACACCTTC. It codes for CASSPSTGGSYGYTF.

V gene TRBV29-1 combines with J gene TRBJ1-1; the D is unclear. The CDR3 sequence is 13 residues long. The germline gives CDR1 SQVTM, CDR2 ANQGSEA. V was trimmed by 5 bases and J by 1 base, leaving 11 bases between them. CDR3 in DNA: TGCAGCGTTCGGGCAAATTCGAACACTGAAGCTTTCTTT. Translating it yields CSVRANSNTEAFF.

The J gene is TRBJ2-7, the V gene TRBV6-6; the D is unclear. Germline V gene lookup returns CDR1 MNHNY and CDR2 SVGAGI (reference sequence). V was cut by 4 bases and J by 2 bases, with 6 bases left in between. The length of the CDR3 is 12 residues. The CDR3, as DNA: TGTGCCAGCAGTTTCGGCCCCTACGAGCAGTACTTC. Translated, it gives CASSFGPYEQYF.

V gene TRBV6-1 combines with J gene TRBJ2-5; possible D gene TRBD2, 5 bases. The V end lost 2 bases, the J end lost 5 bases, and 15 bases lay between the germline ends. The CDR3 is made up of 15 amino acids. Germline V gene lookup returns CDR1 MNHNS and CDR2 SASEGT. The CDR3 DNA sequence: TGTGCCAGCAGTGAACCCCCGGGGATTTCGGAGACCCAGTACTTC. Amino acid sequence: CASSEPPGISETQYF.

The chain has TRBV7-2 and TRBJ2-2; a weak D match, TRBD2 (5 bases). The length of the CDR3 is 15 residues. The V end was cut by 5 bases, the J end by 2 bases, with 12 bases between. Germline CDR1 SGHTA, CDR2 FQGNSA. The CDR3 DNA follows: TGTGCCAGCAGCCTCGGACGGGGAAACACCGGGGAGCTGTTTTTT. Translation gives CASSLGRGNTGELFF.

The chain couples TRBV1 to TRBJ1-5; the tabulated D call, TRBD1, remains unverified against the DNA. TRBV1 represents a pseudogene. This CDR3 spans 17 amino acids. The CDR3 protein is CTSSHKDRVLGNQPQHF. The CDR3 DNA reads as TGCACCAGCAGCCACAAGGACAGGGTGTTGGGGAATCAGCCCCAGCATTTT.

The V and J genes are TRBV7-9 and TRBJ1-4; D is undetermined. The CDR3 has 14 amino acids. The germline gives CDR1 SEHNR, CDR2 FQNEAQ (reference sequence). V lost 8 bases and J lost 8, with 18 bases in between. The CDR3 reads CASSQTAQGEKLFF. Written as DNA, the CDR3 is TGTGCCAGCTCCCAGACGGCCCAAGGGGAAAAACTGTTTTTT.

This rearrangement joins TRBV12-5 to TRBJ1-5; D uncertain. The germline V gene encodes CDR1 LGHNT and CDR2 FRNRAP. Deletions cut 5 bases from V and 0 bases from J, with 11 bases between. The CDR3 has 15 residues. Here the CDR3 reads CASGAQVHSNQPQHF. DNA of the CDR3: TGTGCTAGTGGTGCCCAGGTCCATAGCAATCAGCCCCAGCATTTT. Full variable domain (remainder filled in from reference TRBV12-5 and TRBJ1-5): DARVTQTPRHKVTEMGQEVTMRCQPILGHNTVFWYRQTMMQGLELLAYFRNRAPLDDSGMPKDRFSAEMPDATLATLKIQPSEPRDSAVYFCASGAQVHSNQPQHFGDGTRLSIL.

The chain employs TRBV19 and TRBJ2-5; D tentatively reads TRBD1 or TRBD2 (7 bases each). The CDR3 is made up of 13 amino acids. V lost 9 bases, J lost 7 bases, and 18 bases lay in between. Germline-derived CDR1 and CDR2 are LNHDA and SQIVND (reference sequence). CDR3: CASTSGGGGTQYF. DNA of the CDR3: TGTGCCAGCACCTCAGGGGGGGGAGGGACCCAGTACTTC.